This TCR beta chain was identified during a study of blood T cell repertoires in COVID-19. As for the study in general: Sample material is recorded as cDNA or gDNA derived from T cells, B-cell-depleted T cells, or PBMCs.

Clinical history as reported by participants underpinned cohort assignment. As processed by the authors: By means of reference gene primer amplification, nucleated cell counts were estimated. Clones were read by immunoSEQ multiplex PCR, and TCRdb kept only the in-frame ones, dropping some. That table is the source of V, J and clone size, and D and trimming were worked out from the DNA. Of a few hundred thousand clones listed, roughly 86% were seen once; the top ten hold roughly 1.6%. The CDR3 spans 18 residues. Trimming cost V 6 bases and J 0 bases, with 23 bases left between them. Germline CDR1 is SNHLY and CDR2 is FYNNEI.

The chain has TRBV2 and TRBJ1-1; D ambiguous. Sequenced: PBMCs or T cells enriched from blood (not recorded which). This TCR derives from a woman in her forties or fifties who had recovered from COVID-19. CDR3 protein: CASSPMEAPETLNTEAFF. The CDR3 coding sequence is TGTGCCAGCAGCCCAATGGAGGCCCCGGAGACTCTGAACACTGAAGCTTTCTTT.